Listed below are T cell receptor beta chains from one sample, sequenced in a study of blood T cell repertoires in COVID-19. Sequenced by immunoSEQ multiplex PCR; TCRdb stores in-frame clones only, minus some. Of some 94,000 clones listed, roughly nine tenths were seen once; the top ten hold 15% to 20%. What was sequenced was peripheral blood. These receptors were taken from a woman in her fifties or sixties with COVID-19, enrolled during active disease. Each CDR3 is given with its conserved first and last residue. The D gene is left open where the match is weak. Not all rows give a size; the values are once, few, many and, for expanded clones, a class.

abundance	v_gene	d_gene	j_gene	CDR3nt	CDR3aa
NA	TRBV6-5	TRBD1	TRBJ2-1	TGTGCCAGCAGTCGGGGACAGGGTGGCAATGAGCAGTTCTTC	CASSRGQGGNEQFF
NA	TRBV27	NA	TRBJ1-1	TGTGCCAGCAGTTTAAGGGGAGGGACTGAAGCTTTCTTT	CASSLRGGTEAFF
NA	TRBV13	NA	TRBJ1-6	TGTGCCAGCAGTTCGACAGGCCCCACTAATTCACCCCTCCACTTT	CASSSTGPTNSPLHF
NA	TRBV6-5	NA	TRBJ1-3	TGTGCCAGCAGTCGAGACGGGGACACCATATATTTT	CASSRDGDTIYF
NA	TRBV21-1	NA	TRBJ1-1	NA	CASSKRVGIGNTEAFF
NA	TRBV9	NA	TRBJ1-6	TGTGCCAGCAGCGTAGGGCCGAATGATTCACCCCTCCACTTT	CASSVGPNDSPLHF
NA	TRBV7-2	TRBD1	TRBJ1-2	TGTGCCAGCAGCTTAGGACAGGGACCCTACTATGGCTACACCTTC	CASSLGQGPYYGYTF
NA	TRBV9	NA	TRBJ2-3	TGTGCCAGCAGCGCCCGAGGAGATACGCAGTATTTT	CASSARGDTQYF
NA	TRBV27	TRBD1	TRBJ2-2	TGTGCCAGCAGTTTAAACGCGAACAGGGGGATCACCGGGGAGCTGTTTTTT	CASSLNANRGITGELFF
NA	TRBV6-6	TRBD1	TRBJ1-2	TGTGCCAGCAGCCCGGGGACAGCACAGGGCTACACCTTC	CASSPGTAQGYTF
NA	TRBV7-9	NA	TRBJ1-1	TGTGCCAGCAGCCACGGACAGCCGAGGAACACTGAAGCTTTCTTT	CASSHGQPRNTEAFF
NA	TRBV10-3	NA	TRBJ2-3	TGTGCCATCAAAGCAGGGAGCACAGATACGCAGTATTTT	CAIKAGSTDTQYF
NA	TRBV4-3	NA	TRBJ1-4	TGCGCCAGCAGCCAAGAGGACACAACTAATGAAAAACTGTTTTTT	CASSQEDTTNEKLFF
NA	TRBV27	NA	TRBJ1-1	TGTGCCAGCAGTTCCGCGCCCCCAGGGGCCGGAAGCAACACTGAAGCTTTCTTT	CASSSAPPGAGSNTEAFF
NA	TRBV6-5	NA	TRBJ2-3	TGTGCCAGCAGACCAGACAGGACATACACAGATACGCAGTATTTT	CASRPDRTYTDTQYF
NA	TRBV28	NA	TRBJ1-6	TGTGCCAGCAGTTCCGGACAGAGCTCCTATAATTCACCCCTCCACTTT	CASSSGQSSYNSPLHF
once	TRBV29-1	NA	TRBJ1-1	TGCAGCGTTGAACAGTCTGGAGCTTTCTTT	CSVEQSGAFF
NA	TRBV27	TRBD1	TRBJ1-5	TGTGCCAGCAGTTTACTTGCCGGGACAGGGGTAAATCAGCCCCAGCATTTT	CASSLLAGTGVNQPQHF
NA	TRBV10-3	TRBD1	TRBJ2-5	TGTGCCATCATGGGGGACAGAAAAGAGACCCAGTACTTC	CAIMGDRKETQYF
NA	TRBV2	NA	TRBJ1-5	TGTGCCAGCAGTGAGGTAAACCAGAACCAGCCCCAGCATTTT	CASSEVNQNQPQHF
NA	TRBV10-3	NA	TRBJ1-3	TGTGCCATCAGTGAGTCTGGGGGCCCTGGAAACACCATATATTTT	CAISESGGPGNTIYF
NA	TRBV18	NA	TRBJ2-4	TGTGCCAGCTCACCACCGGGGGGGGCGGAAAACATTCAGTACTTC	CASSPPGGAENIQYF
NA	TRBV29-1	NA	TRBJ2-7	TGCAGCGTTGTTTGGCAACAGAAACCGCTCGAGCAGTACTTC	CSVVWQQKPLEQYF
NA	TRBV2	NA	TRBJ1-1	TGTGCCAGCAGTGCCAGACCAGGGAACACTGAAGCTTTCTTT	CASSARPGNTEAFF
few	TRBV19	TRBD1	TRBJ1-2	TGTGCCAGTAGTATAGGGCAGGGGGCTGGCTATGGCTACACCTTC	CASSIGQGAGYGYTF
NA	TRBV9	TRBD1	TRBJ2-3	TGTGCCAGCAACGGACAGGGGGCGCGGGATACGCAGTATTTT	CASNGQGARDTQYF
NA	TRBV9	TRBD2	TRBJ2-2	TGTGCCAGCAGCCGCGGAGCGGGGTTGAACACCGGGGAGCTGTTTTTT	CASSRGAGLNTGELFF
NA	TRBV7-2	NA	TRBJ2-1	TGTGCCAGCAGCTCACCCGGTCCTTACAATGAGCAGTTCTTC	CASSSPGPYNEQFF
NA	TRBV7-2	NA	TRBJ2-1	TGTGCCAGCAGCTTAGTTGGACTAATGGTGAATGAGCAGTTCTTC	CASSLVGLMVNEQFF